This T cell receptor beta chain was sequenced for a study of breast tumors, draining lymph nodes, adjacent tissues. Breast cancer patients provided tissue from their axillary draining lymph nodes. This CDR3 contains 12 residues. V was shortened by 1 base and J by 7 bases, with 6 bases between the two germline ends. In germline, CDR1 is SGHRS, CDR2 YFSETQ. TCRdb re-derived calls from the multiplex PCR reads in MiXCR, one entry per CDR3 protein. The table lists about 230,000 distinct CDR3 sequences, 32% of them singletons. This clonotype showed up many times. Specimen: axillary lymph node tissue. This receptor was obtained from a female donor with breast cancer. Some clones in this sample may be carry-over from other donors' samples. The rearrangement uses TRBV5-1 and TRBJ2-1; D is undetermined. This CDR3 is CASSLFSNEQFF. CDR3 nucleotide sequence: TGCGCCAGCAGCTTGTTTAGTAATGAGCAGTTCTTC.